A selection of T cell receptor beta chains follows, all from one sample in a study of T cells in Graves' hyperthyroidism and ophthalmopathy. TCRdb called the multiplex PCR reads again in MiXCR, with one record for every CDR3 protein. The sample includes under 550,000 distinct CDR3 sequences, roughly 13% of them seen just once. Sequencing input: blood. The receptor set was obtained from a young woman with Graves' hyperthyroidism. The CDR3 runs from the conserved cysteine through the conserved F or W. The D gene is left open where the match is weak. Expanded clones are given a class, and other clones once, few, many or no size at all.

J | V | D | size | CDR3 | DNA
TRBJ2-6 | TRBV29-1 | TRBD1 | few | CSVDSPGQGSGANVLTF | TGCAGCGTTGATAGCCCGGGACAGGGTTCCGGGGCCAACGTCCTGACTTTC
TRBJ1-2 | TRBV5-4 | TRBD1 | NA | CASSRATTGVRGYTF | TGTGCCAGCAGCCGTGCTACGACAGGGGTACGAGGCTACACCTTC
TRBJ2-1 | TRBV6-1 | NA | many | CASSEWQPIPGNEQFF | TGTGCCAGCAGTGAATGGCAGCCCATACCTGGGAATGAGCAGTTCTTC
TRBJ2-4 | TRBV28 | NA | many | CASSLWGDKNIQYF | TGTGCCAGCAGTTTATGGGGGGACAAAAACATTCAGTACTTC
TRBJ1-2 | TRBV5-1 | NA | few | CASSIGQGEGGYTF | TGCGCCAGCAGCATAGGACAAGGGGAAGGTGGCTACACCTTC
TRBJ2-5 | TRBV5-5 | NA | many | CASSLGFGETQYF | TGTGCCAGCAGCTTGGGGTTCGGAGAGACCCAGTACTTC
TRBJ1-1 | TRBV29-1 | NA | many | CSVEAGVTEAFF | TGCAGCGTTGAGGCGGGAGTCACTGAAGCTTTCTTT
TRBJ2-7 | TRBV19 | NA | few | CASSMDPRGQGYEQYF | TGTGCCAGTAGTATGGATCCTCGGGGGCAAGGGTACGAGCAGTACTTC
TRBJ1-2 | TRBV4-1 | NA | many | CASSQESSHLRYGYTF | TGCGCCAGCAGCCAAGAAAGTTCGCACCTACGCTATGGCTACACCTTC
TRBJ2-3 | TRBV7-3 | NA | NA | CASSRVLGSPSTDTQYF | TGTGCCAGCAGCCGCGTCCTAGGTTCCCCTAGCACAGATACGCAGTATTTT
TRBJ1-2 | TRBV6-1 | TRBD1 | many | CASSSHRTGEILGGYTF | TGTGCCAGCAGCTCCCACAGGACAGGGGAGATTTTAGGGGGCTACACCTTC
TRBJ2-5 | TRBV7-8 | TRBD2 | many | CASSLGGGEGETQYF | TGTGCCAGCAGCTTAGGGGGGGGAGAAGGGGAGACCCAGTACTTC
TRBJ1-1 | TRBV4-2 | NA | NA | CASSQASAGSTEAFF | TGTGCCAGCAGCCAAGCCTCCGCAGGGTCCACTGAAGCTTTCTTT
TRBJ2-3 | TRBV27 | NA | many | CASSLGLPTDTQYF | TGTGCCAGCAGCCTGGGGTTACCCACAGATACGCAGTATTTT
TRBJ2-1 | TRBV7-2 | TRBD2 | many | CASSWASAGGKSSYNEQFF | TGTGCCAGCAGCTGGGCCTCAGCGGGAGGGAAGAGCTCCTACAATGAGCAGTTCTTC
TRBJ2-2 | TRBV7-8 | TRBD2 | NA | CASSPGGPRGGLAGHTGELFF | TGTGCCAGCAGCCCCGGGGGGCCCAGGGGGGGTCTAGCGGGACACACCGGGGAGCTGTTTTTT
TRBJ2-4 | TRBV7-2 | NA | NA | CASSLEGLAKNIQYF | TGTGCCAGCAGCTTAGAGGGTTTAGCCAAAAACATTCAGTACTTC